The 27 T cell receptor beta chains presented below share a single source sample, sequenced in a study of T cell repertoires in cytomegalovirus infection. The antigens for these receptors are not known. TCRdb reanalysed the reads using MiXCR and keeps one entry per CDR3 protein. The sample includes some 900,000 distinct CDR3 sequences, over 25% of them seen just once. The sample was cultured CD8+ T cells from PBMCs, taken from culture after CMV antigen stimulation. The receptor set was obtained from a human donor in good health (CMV status not recorded). Some clones in this sample may be carry-over from other donors' samples.

This clonotype was counted a single time. An end of the junction differs from the germline gene, which may be a read error. This chain uses TRBV10-1 with TRBJ2-2; TRBD1 aligns across 7 bases. This CDR3 has 17 amino acids. Germline V CDR1 and CDR2: WNHNN, SYGVQD (reference sequence). Written as DNA, the CDR3 is TGCGCCAGCGGTGAGTCGATGACAGGGCCGAACACCGGGGAGCTGTTTTTT. This encodes CASGESMTGPNTGELFF.

In its sample, this clonotype was seen many times. V gene TRBV7-2 combines with J gene TRBJ1-6; D might be TRBD1 (6 bases). V gave up 5 bases and J gave up 3 bases, with 11 bases separating them. Looked up from germline, CDR1 is SGHTA and CDR2 is FQGNSA. This CDR3 region has 15 residues. The CDR3, as DNA: TGTGCCAGCAGCACCCGGACAGACTATAATTCACCCCTCCACTTT. Protein: CASSTRTDYNSPLHF.

A note on this clonotype: A much more abundant neighbour one base away suggests this may be a read error. The rearrangement links TRBV7-2 to TRBJ2-2; the D is unclear. Germline V gene lookup returns CDR1 SGHTA and CDR2 FQGNSA. V lost 1 base to trimming and J lost 0 bases, with 6 bases between them. The CDR3 is 15 amino acids. CDR3 sequence: CASSLGQPNTGELFF. The CDR3, as DNA: TGTGCCAGCAGCTTAGGGCAGCCGAACACCGGGGAGCTGTTTTTT.

The CDR3 loop reads CASSLTRDRGVYNEQFF. CDR3 DNA: TGTGCCAGCAGCCTTACCCGGGACAGGGGCGTCTACAATGAGCAGTTCTTC. The rearrangement uses TRBV5-5 and TRBJ2-1; TRBD1 matches 10 bases. The CDR3 consists of 17 residues. Losses at the gene ends were 4 bases for V and 3 bases for J; bases not matched to a gene: 10. CDR1 is SGHKS and CDR2 is YYEKEE in the germline V gene (reference sequence).

This clonotype showed up many times. As DNA, the CDR3 is TGTGCCAGCAGCTTAGAGGTAGAAAAAATCTCCTACGAGCAGTACTTC. Its translation: CASSLEVEKISYEQYF. This chain uses TRBV7-8 with TRBJ2-7, with unresolved D. CDR3 size: 16 residues. The germline gives CDR1 SGHVS, CDR2 FQNEAQ. V was pared by 1 base and J by 0 bases, with 13 bases between.

A word on this clonotype: At one of its ends the junction is not consistent with the germline gene, which may arise from a read error. The rearrangement uses TRBV6-5 and TRBJ1-2; D may be TRBD1 (6 bases). This CDR3 has 13 residues. Germline V gives CDR1 MNHEY, CDR2 SVGAGI. The CDR3 loop is CVSSYGPGDGYTF. CDR3 DNA sequence: TGTGTCAGCAGTTACGGGCCAGGGGATGGCTACACCTTC.

This clonotype was seen more than once but under ten times. V usage is TRBV3-1 and J usage is TRBJ1-2; D is unresolved. V was cut by 0 bases and J by 10 bases, with 9 bases left in between. The CDR3 runs to 12 residues. Germline assignment: CDR1 LGHDT and CDR2 YNNKEL (reference sequence). This CDR3 reads CASSQDFGPYTF. The CDR3 DNA sequence: TGTGCCAGCAGCCAAGATTTTGGTCCCTACACCTTC.

This clonotype turned up a few times. This sequence joins TRBV12-3 or TRBV12-4 and TRBJ2-1; 9 bases align to TRBD1. With 9 bases clipped from V and 6 bases from J, the junction kept 6 bases outside the gene matches. CDR3 size: 13 residues. DNA for the CDR3: TGTGCCAGTTCCGGGACAGGGTTCAATGAGCAGTTCTTC. Protein product: CASSGTGFNEQFF.

This clonotype appeared a few times. The V call is TRBV9, the J call TRBJ2-5; tentative D call: TRBD2 (6 bases). V lost 0 bases and J lost 2, with 11 bases in between. CDR1 SGDLS and CDR2 YYNGEE come from the germline V gene. The CDR3 sequence is 15 residues long. CDR3 sequence: CASSVAQRAQETQYF. CDR3 DNA: TGTGCCAGCAGCGTAGCCCAGCGGGCACAAGAGACCCAGTACTTC.

Comment on this clonotype: One junction end does not reproduce the germline sequence, and a read error may be involved. J is TRBJ2-7 and V is TRBV5-1; D is unclear. This CDR3 contains 12 residues. CDR1 and CDR2 (germline): SGHRS, YFSETQ. CDR3 nucleotides: TGTGCCAGCAGCTTGGCCGGTTCCGAGCAGTACTTC. Translation gives CASSLAGSEQYF.

With respect to this clonotype: Possible read error: a much larger clone is one base away. The chain couples TRBV7-2 to TRBJ1-2; possibly TRBD1 for D (6 bases). The CDR3 spans 15 residues. Germline lookup yields CDR1 SGHTA and CDR2 FQGNSA. V was cut by 5 bases and J by 3 bases, with 16 bases left in between. CDR3 nucleotides: TGTGCCAGCAGCCCCCAAAAAGACAGGTACTATGGCTACACCTTC. It yields the protein CASSPQKDRYYGYTF.

This clonotype was detected only a few times. The chain carries TRBV10-2 and TRBJ1-2, with D unclear. Per germline, CDR1 WSHSY and CDR2 SAAADI. The CDR3 length is 14 residues. V dropped 2 bases and J dropped 1 base, with 8 bases sitting between them. In DNA form, the CDR3 reads TGCGCCAGCAGTGAGGATCCGGATAACTATGGCTACACCTTC. It codes for CASSEDPDNYGYTF.

This clonotype has just a few counts. The chain uses TRBV7-6 and TRBJ2-5; TRBD2 matches 7 bases. V shed 6 bases, J shed 4 bases, and the junction held 8 bases outside the gene matches. Germline V gene data show CDR1 as SGHVS and CDR2 as FNYEAQ. The CDR3 sequence is 14 residues long. In DNA, the CDR3 is TGTGCCAGCAGACGTTTAGGGGAGGGAGAGACCCAGTACTTC. This translates into CASRRLGEGETQYF.

There are many counts of this clonotype. The chain recombines TRBV6-1 with TRBJ2-1, with no clear D. Trimming took 5 bases from V and 0 from J, leaving 14 bases between them. The length of the CDR3 is 16 residues. Germline CDR1 reads MNHNS; CDR2 reads SASEGT. The CDR3 DNA reads TGTGCCAGCAGTCCCCGGACGGTAAGCTCCTACAATGAGCAGTTCTTC. It translates to CASSPRTVSSYNEQFF.

The CDR3 loop is CASSLGGATVGYTF. The CDR3 coding sequence is TGTGCCAGCAGTTTAGGGGGCGCGACGGTTGGCTACACCTTC. V usage is TRBV28 and J usage is TRBJ1-2, with D maybe TRBD1 (6 bases). This CDR3 has 14 residues. The V gene lost 2 bases and the J gene lost 7 bases, with 14 bases spanning the gap. Per germline, CDR1 MDHEN and CDR2 SYDVKM.

This clonotype was seen only a few times. The J gene is TRBJ2-7, the V gene TRBV28, with 9 bases identical to TRBD2. CDR1 is MDHEN, CDR2 SYDVKM, per germline. Unmatched junction bases numbered 6, after V lost 3 bases and J lost 6 bases. CDR3 length: 14 residues. The CDR3 here is CASSFGLAGTEQYV. The CDR3 DNA follows: TGTGCCAGCAGTTTTGGGCTAGCGGGGACCGAGCAGTACGTC.

The chain uses TRBV10-3 and TRBJ2-7; weak D call: TRBD2 (5 bases). Germline-derived CDR1 and CDR2 are ENHRY and SYGVKD. Trimming took 8 bases from V and 0 from J, leaving 8 bases between them. CDR3 length: 12 amino acids. This chain's CDR3 is CAIGSSSYEQYF. CDR3 bases: TGTGCCATCGGGAGCAGCTCCTACGAGCAGTACTTC.

The DNA for the CDR3 is TGTGCCACCAGCACCTGGATGCAGGGAGACCACGAGCAGTACTTC. This encodes CATSTWMQGDHEQYF. The chain recombines TRBV15 with TRBJ2-7; the D call may be TRBD1 or TRBD2 (5 bases each). Germline V lookup: CDR1 LNHNV, CDR2 YYDKDF (reference sequence). This CDR3 region has 15 residues. V was shortened by 4 bases and J by 5 bases, with 18 bases between the two germline ends.

This clonotype was observed a handful of times. This sequence joins TRBV27 and TRBJ2-1, with 14 bases matching TRBD2. J gave up 7 bases and V 5 bases, and 7 bases lay outside the gene matches. There are 16 residues in the CDR3. CDR1 and CDR2 from the germline V gene are MNHEY and SMNVEV (reference sequence). The CDR3 region has the DNA TGTGCCAGCAGTCTAGGGACTAGCGGGGGCGGGAATGAGCAGTTCTTC. Translating gives CASSLGTSGGGNEQFF.

This clonotype was seen a handful of times. The chain is built from TRBV15 and TRBJ1-1; TRBD1 might be the D (6 bases). The V end lost 4 bases, the J end lost 1 base, and 16 bases lay between the germline ends. Germline assignment: CDR1 LNHNV and CDR2 YYDKDF (reference sequence). The CDR3 consists of 16 residues. This CDR3 reads CATSKEPGHTNTEAFF. In DNA, the CDR3 is TGTGCCACCAGCAAAGAACCGGGACACACGAACACTGAAGCTTTCTTT.

The chain carries TRBV14 and TRBJ2-7; tentatively, D is TRBD1 or TRBD2 (5 bases each). CDR1 is SGHDN, CDR2 FVKESK, per germline. V dropped 2 bases and J dropped 4 bases, with 15 bases sitting between them. The length of the CDR3 is 15 residues. The CDR3 DNA reads TGTGCCAGCAGCCAATTGGGGGACCGGCGGTACGAGCAGTACTTC. It codes for CASSQLGDRRYEQYF.

The chain has TRBV6-2 or TRBV6-3 and TRBJ2-1, with 13 bases that match TRBD2. V lost 5 bases to trimming and J lost 5 bases; unmatched junction nucleotides: 9. The CDR3 contains 17 residues. Germline V gene sequence: CDR1 MNHEY, CDR2 SVGEGT. CDR3 region: CASSPETSGGLHNEQFF. DNA of the CDR3: TGTGCCAGCAGTCCCGAGACTAGCGGGGGGCTCCACAATGAGCAGTTCTTC.

This clonotype was counted many times. The genes are TRBV12-3 or TRBV12-4 and TRBJ1-1; unclear D gene. Trimming cost V 8 bases and J 4 bases, with 11 bases left between them. CDR3 length equals 12 residues. The CDR3 DNA sequence: TGTGCCAGCTGCGACCTAGGCACTGAAGCTTTCTTT. Residues: CASCDLGTEAFF.

The chain joins TRBV7-2 to TRBJ2-3, with 7 bases identical to TRBD2. J lost 3 bases, V lost 4 bases, and 13 bases had no gene match. The germline V gene encodes CDR1 SGHTA and CDR2 FQGNSA. The length of the CDR3 is 17 residues. The CDR3 DNA is TGTGCCAGCAGCTACGTGGGCGGGGGAGACGCTACAGATACGCAGTATTTT. Protein: CASSYVGGGDATDTQYF.

This clonotype turned up a few times. The chain carries TRBV6-6 and TRBJ1-5; D is undetermined. CDR1 and CDR2 from the germline V gene are MNHNY and SVGAGI (reference sequence). This CDR3 contains 19 residues. Trimming removed 0 bases at V and 0 bases at J, with 18 bases between. The CDR3 coding sequence is TGTGCCAGCAGTTACTCGAGGGAATACCAGGTTTATAGCAATCAGCCCCAGCATTTT. As protein: CASSYSREYQVYSNQPQHF.

This clonotype came up a few times. The gene calls are TRBV27 and TRBJ1-6, with unresolved D. Germline lookup yields CDR1 MNHEY and CDR2 SMNVEV (reference sequence). Trimming removed 1 base from V and 7 bases from J, with 2 bases in between. The CDR3 sequence is 12 residues long. The CDR3 loop is CASSLLNSPLHF. The CDR3 DNA sequence: TGTGCCAGCAGTTTATTAAATTCACCCCTCCACTTT.

The J gene is TRBJ2-4, the V gene TRBV6-2 or TRBV6-3, with 7 bases aligning to TRBD1. Germline assignment: CDR1 MNHEY and CDR2 SVGEGT. The CDR3 totals 13 residues. V gave up 9 bases and J gave up 8 bases; unmatched junction bases: 10. CDR3: CASKGQLKDIQYF. The CDR3 DNA reads as TGTGCCAGTAAGGGACAGTTGAAAGACATTCAGTACTTC.